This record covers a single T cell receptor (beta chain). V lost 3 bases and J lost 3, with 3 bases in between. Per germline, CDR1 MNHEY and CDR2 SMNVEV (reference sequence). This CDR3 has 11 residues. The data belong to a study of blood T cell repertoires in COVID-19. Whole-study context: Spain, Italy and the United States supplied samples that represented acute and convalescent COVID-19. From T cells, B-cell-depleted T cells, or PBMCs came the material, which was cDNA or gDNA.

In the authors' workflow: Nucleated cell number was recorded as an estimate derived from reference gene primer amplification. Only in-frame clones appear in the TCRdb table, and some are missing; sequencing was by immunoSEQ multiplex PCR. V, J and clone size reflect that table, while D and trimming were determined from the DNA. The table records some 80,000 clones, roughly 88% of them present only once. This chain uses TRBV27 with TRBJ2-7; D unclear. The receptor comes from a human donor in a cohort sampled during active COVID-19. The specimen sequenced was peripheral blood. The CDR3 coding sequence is TGTGCCAGCAGTTTCAGCTACGAGCAGTACTTC. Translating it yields CASSFSYEQYF.